The 2 T cell receptor beta chains listed next were all sequenced from one sample in a study of blood T cell repertoires in COVID-19. The table came from immunoSEQ multiplex PCR; TCRdb's copy has only in-frame clones and leaves some out. The table records roughly 97,000 clones, about 89% of them present only once. The sample consisted of peripheral blood. The receptor source for this set is a man aged 45-65 years with acute or convalescent COVID-19.

The chain is built from TRBV18 and TRBJ2-7, with a weak D call TRBD1 (7 bases). The CDR3 is made up of 16 amino acids. The germline CDR1 and CDR2 sequences are KGHSH and LQKENI. The ends were cut back, 0 bases at V and 2 bases at J, with 14 bases in the middle. The CDR3 here is CASSPPGQGGTYEQYF. The CDR3 DNA reads as TGTGCCAGCTCACCACCGGGGCAGGGGGGCACCTACGAGCAGTACTTC.

A few counts support this clone. The chain couples TRBV6-2 or TRBV6-3 to TRBJ2-7; weak D call: TRBD2 (6 bases). The CDR3 sequence is 14 residues long. CDR1 MNHEY and CDR2 SVGEGT come from the germline V gene. V dropped 5 bases and J dropped 6 bases, with 17 bases sitting between them. Here the CDR3 reads CASSTGTFLGEQYF. The CDR3 DNA reads TGTGCCAGCAGTACCGGGACTTTCCTGGGCGAGCAGTACTTC.